This T cell receptor beta chain was recovered during a study of OX40 agonist ivuxolimab in advanced cancers. On the study more broadly: Partial response was recorded in three patients: one hepatocellular carcinoma and two cutaneous melanoma cases. Study-level points and caveats: CD4+ and CD8+ blood T cells expanded clonally by week 6 at 0.1 to 3.0 mg/kg. The study found among the lowest clonal expansion in partial responders at 0.1-3.0 mg/kg.

Clones were sequenced by immunoSEQ multiplex PCR, and TCRdb holds only the in-frame ones, with some missing. The sample lists roughly 91,000 clones, about 96% occurring once. A word on this clone: The antigen is not known.

From germline, CDR1 is MNHNS and CDR2 SASEGT. This CDR3 comprises 16 residues. Germline trimming cut 4 bases from V and 8 bases from J; bases unmatched to any gene: 13. The receptor's source is an adult with an advanced solid tumor such as melanoma, head and neck, liver or kidney cancer. The input for sequencing was CD4+ or CD8+ T cells sorted from blood, taken in a trial of the OX40 agonist ivuxolimab. This sequence joins TRBV6-1 and TRBJ2-4; 8 bases are a match to TRBD2. The CDR3 loop is CASSGTSGPTGDIQYF. The CDR3 nucleotides read TGTGCCAGCAGTGGAACTAGCGGTCCCACCGGGGACATTCAGTACTTC.